The present TCR beta chain was sequenced within a study of blood T cell repertoires in COVID-19. The CDR3 is 13 residues long. CDR1 is LNHDA and CDR2 is SQIVND in the germline V gene (reference sequence). Deletions cut 5 bases from V and 7 bases from J, with 12 bases between. The data were produced by immunoSEQ multiplex PCR, yet TCRdb's version contains in-frame clones alone and is incomplete. Here the sample spans more than 300,000 clones, 88% being singletons. As regards this clone: Other DNA sequences from this sample encode an identical CDR3 as well.

The sample comprised PBMCs or T cells enriched from blood (not recorded which). This sequence was found in a young woman who had recovered from COVID-19. The chain recombines TRBV19 with TRBJ1-5; D is ambiguous. For the CDR3, the DNA is TGTGCCAGTAGTCCCCTTGGCGGACAGCCCCAGCATTTT. Amino acid sequence: CASSPLGGQPQHF.